This T cell receptor beta chain was recorded in a study of cytomegalovirus exposure and HLA in healthy donors (dated by TCRdb to 2015 to 2018). Context from the whole study: An earlier analysis of 587 of the donors reported roughly 300 Gb of sequence data and 95 million to 130 million unique TCR beta sequences obtained from approximately 180 million T cells. Class I and class II HLA loci were covered by the typing at four-digit resolution. Typing coverage varied by locus: roughly 620-640 donors for A, B, C, DRB1 and DQB1; more than 500 for DQA1; 600 to 610 for DPA1; 450 to 480 for DPB1. An early release covering approximately 600 HLA-typed donors comprised about 310 gigabases of sequencing data and tens of millions of unique TCR sequences. Donor age, sex, ethnicity and CMV serostatus were compiled alongside the repertoire data. An earlier analysis of several hundred of the donors applied high-throughput TCR beta sequencing to assess whether each TCR beta V gene segment acted as functional or pseudogenic. Among the roughly 380 genotyped donors, more than 70% belonged to the genetic ancestry cluster associated with self-reported Caucasian donors. Four to six DR-DQ haplotypes were handled as single units for association and clustering, since linkage in the cohort was strong. All discovery cohort repertoires had been generated on a single sequencing platform. The study profiled the T cell repertoires of under 850 subjects by immunosequencing and related them to cytomegalovirus serostatus. Genome-wide SNP genotypes for about three fifths of the 666 donors were used in a later genetic analysis, which treated that subset as a discovery cohort. Besides the first cohort of around 670 subjects, a separate validation cohort made up of over 100 different subjects was used. A later analysis re-examined previously published TCR beta repertoires from just over 650 donors and added high-resolution HLA genotyping to investigate patterns of TCR occurrence. Among roughly 400 genotyped donors of the cohort, an average of approximately 200,000 unique TCR beta nucleotide sequences was sequenced per donor, of which roughly 17% were non-productive. The study aimed to test whether signatures of past pathogen exposure could be identified by cataloging public T cell receptors. The later analysis used no new phenotypic data to find candidate immune exposures, relying instead on TCR beta sequences and their occurrence across donors. High-throughput TCR immunosequencing, statistical association of individual TCRs with disease status, and machine learning were combined to predict cytomegalovirus infection status.

Broad study findings and their caveats: Because HLA typing was unavailable for some donors at each locus, only the typed subset was used in association tests. In a later analysis, 16,951 TCR beta sequences were associated with specific HLA alleles at a false discovery rate of 0.05. Compared with the roughly 600-donor mean, donors in an Asian-associated ancestry cluster had fewer N-insertions in productive TCRs, according to a later genetic analysis. The study gave a list of over 150 TCR beta chains associated with cytomegalovirus. Across donors, most TCR sequences were observed very rarely, whereas some public TCRs were present in many individuals. Roughly uniform sequencing depth across donors was assumed in presence/absence analyses, although this assumption may not hold. When HLA alleles, especially DR and DQ, strongly co-occurred, attributing TCR associations to individual alleles was difficult. A later analysis reported that several top co-occurrence clusters appeared linked to parvovirus B19, influenza, CMV and Epstein-Barr virus. In vitro tests confirmed that a few of the cytomegalovirus-associated TCR beta chains recognize cytomegalovirus antigens. Because counts were too low, seventeen rarely observed V segments, including chromosome 9 orphons, were excluded from the earlier analysis of roughly 580 of the donors. In a later analysis, most CMV-associated TCR beta chains were found to appear HLA-restricted, with HLA associations seemingly driven largely by CMV exposure. The sequencing pipeline was judged likely to have produced a cluster of highly shared sequence variants as a technical artifact. The only immune exposure information available for the cohort was CMV serostatus. This cohort had only TCR beta chains sequenced, and the lack of alpha or paired-chain data limited which features could be detected. It was suggested by the authors that the approach could potentially be generalized to other disease states and immunological phenotypes. A further reported finding was that TCR beta sequences accurately predicted the HLA-A and HLA-B alleles for most subjects in the first cohort. The classifier was reported to diagnose cytomegalovirus status with high specificity and sensitivity in both the original cohort and the validation cohort. Linkage disequilibrium might explain the correlated functional status among segregating V segments, but an unknown experimental factor could not be excluded. In a later analysis, HLA-associated TCR beta chains showed more clonal expansion and lower generation probabilities than non-associated chains that were equally common. In a later genetic analysis, a missense DCLRE1C variant was associated with V-gene and J-gene trimming of TCR beta chains, and the association was replicated in an independent cohort. In an earlier analysis of some 640 of the donors, most TCR beta V segments were observed in productive rearrangements about 90% or about 30% of the time, broadly matching IMGT annotations. In a later analysis, TCR association rates were found to vary across HLA loci, with the most associated TCRs seen for DRB1 alleles and the fewest for HLA-C alleles.

The protocol used for the library was the immunoSEQ multiplex PCR assay. The multiplex PCR relied on a mix of 60 forward primers for TCR Vbeta segments and 13 reverse primers for TCR Jbeta segments. The CDR3 region of rearranged TCR beta genes was amplified from genomic DNA by a multiplex PCR assay. The Illumina HiSeq System was used to sequence the amplified TCR beta libraries as 87-base-pair reads. The authors' analysis ran thus. A later analysis tallied 80 million to 95 million unique TCR beta chains across the 650 to 750 repertoires, and approximately 9.9 million of those chains were shared by two or more donors. To remove PCR and sequencing errors, raw reads were error-corrected and collapsed into unique sequences using a nearest-neighbor algorithm that merged closely related sequences. Alignment of CDR3 sequences to IMGT reference sequences was used to assign V, D and J gene segments. For a sequence to be retained, a match of at least six nucleotides to both a V gene segment and a J gene segment was required. A rearrangement counted as productive if the CDR3 had no stop codons and remained in frame with V and J, and every other rearrangement counted as non-productive. Following IMGT convention, CDR3 was defined as the stretch from the second conserved V-encoded cysteine up to the conserved J-encoded phenylalanine. The earlier analysis of about 610 of the donors excluded sequences that lacked an unambiguous match to a single V gene segment. In an earlier analysis of approximately 500 of the donors, a V segment was called functional when productive rearrangements were above 56.7%, and segregating when the standard deviation between donors exceeded 5%. To diagnose cytomegalovirus status from the catalog of TCR beta chain sequences, a statistical classification framework was built. In a later analysis, V and J genes were assigned by comparing TCR nucleotide sequences against IMGT/GENE-DB human TR gene sequences. In a later analysis, CDR3 sequences and most-parsimonious VDJ recombination scenarios were assigned using the TCRdist pipeline. In a later analysis, each TCR beta chain was defined by its CDR3 amino acid sequence together with its V-gene family, and reads lacking a unique V-gene family were excluded. To address suspected cross-contamination and a sequencing artifact, a later analysis removed around 590 highly shared, low-generation-probability nucleotide sequences. For each public chain, a later analysis derived a clonal expansion index from normalized ranks of inferred template counts within each repertoire. A later analysis computed generation probabilities with a VDJ recombination model fitted to out-of-frame rearrangements, and checked the results against IGoR. In a later analysis, hypergeometric tests were used to score TCR-TCR, TCR-HLA and TCR-CMV co-occurrence, with a repertoire-size bias correction applied to TCR pairs. A later analysis estimated false discovery rates by permuting HLA or CMV assignments 20 times. In a later analysis, co-occurring TCRs were grouped using DBSCAN, and TCRdist sequence similarity was added for clustering within HLA-allele-positive subsets. Co-occurrence clustering excluded repertoires with fewer than 30,000 or more than 120,000 public chains, plus five with anomalous nucleotide sharing. The clones in this table, taken by TCRdb from immuneACCESS, are in-frame only. Not every clone is retained; where verified, under half of the shortfall comes from an unresolved V gene, and the cause of the rest is unknown. V and J calls and clone size follow that table, whereas D and trimming were derived from the DNA. The sample table shows 110,000 or so clones, and about 64% are seen once. About 8.3% of the sample belongs to the ten largest clones.

A note on this clone: Its specific antigen is unknown. Base qualities are missing; no much larger clone stands one base away.

The cohort was made up of approximately 670 healthy bone marrow donors. At the time of sampling, all cohort members were nominally healthy, though unrecorded immune exposures were likely present. The donor tested CMV seropositive and was one of the 289 seropositive cohort members. A peripheral blood sample was provided by each donor, and peripheral blood mononuclear cells were used for TCR beta sequencing. Genomic DNA was extracted from the blood cell samples with the Qiagen DNeasy Blood Extraction Kit. The sequenced sample consisted of PBMCs. The TCR comes from a man aged 18 to 29 in good health and CMV-seropositive.

The CDR3 amino acid sequence is: CASSHAGAKNIQYF. DNA sequence: TGCGCCAGCAGCCACGCGGGAGCCAAAAACATTCAGTACTTC. This chain joins TRBV5-1 to TRBJ2-4; the best D guess is TRBD2, with 5 bases matching. The junction shows trimming of 4 bases on V and 0 bases on J, plus 8 bases between the germline ends. The cysteine opens and the phenylalanine closes a CDR3 of 14 amino acids. Only CDR3 DNA remains: 42 bases, in frame from the first base. The germline V gene provides CDR1 SGHRS and CDR2 YFSETQ.